One sample yielded the 14 T cell receptor beta chains listed below, sequenced in a study of human T cells and chemical hapten exposure. Time point specified: patch test 2, 6 weeks after DPC sensitization. Treatment: therapeutic diphenylcyclopropenone sensitization with weekly scalp DPC. MiXCR, applied by TCRdb to the RACE reads, yields one record per CDR3 protein. Altogether approximately 68,000 distinct CDR3 sequences are present, roughly 8.5% being singletons, with the ten largest covering about 3%. The sample consisted of whole blood, taken in connection with sensitization to the hapten diphenylcyclopropenone (DPC). These receptors all come from a woman between 50 and 59 years old with alopecia areata. Some clones in this sample may be carry-over from other donors' samples.

This clonotype was counted between two and nine times. The chain combines TRBV20-1 with TRBJ2-7, with 12 bases fitting TRBD1. Looked up from germline, CDR1 is DFQATT and CDR2 is SNEGSKA (reference sequence). The CDR3 has 13 residues. The V and J ends lost 3 bases and 7 bases, in that order; junction bases with no gene match: 4. CDR3 nucleotide sequence: TGCAGTGCTAGTGGGACAGGGGGCAAGGAGCAGTACTTC. Its translation: CSASGTGGKEQYF.

This clonotype was seen at least ten times. This chain links TRBV29-1 with TRBJ1-5; 8 nucleotides align to TRBD1. Germline lookup yields CDR1 SQVTM and CDR2 ANQGSEA. Unmatched junction bases numbered 3, after V lost 3 bases and J lost 2 bases. The CDR3 totals 14 residues. Written as DNA, the CDR3 is TGCAGCGTTGATATGACAGGGGGCAATCAGCCCCAGCATTTT. Protein sequence: CSVDMTGGNQPQHF.

This clonotype was seen a handful of times. This sequence joins TRBV12-3 or TRBV12-4 and TRBJ1-1; unclear D gene. Trimming left V 5 bases short and J 5 bases short, with 6 bases between. The CDR3 spans 11 residues. CDR3 in DNA: TGTGCCAGCAGTCGGACGACTGAAGCTTTCTTT. It encodes CASSRTTEAFF.

This chain links TRBV20-1 with TRBJ1-5; D may be TRBD1 (6 bases). The CDR3 spans 19 residues. V gave up 3 bases and J gave up 3 bases, with 27 bases separating them. Germline V lookup: CDR1 DFQATT, CDR2 SNEGSKA (reference sequence). CDR3 protein: CSARDPNPTRQGNNQPQHF. The CDR3 DNA reads TGCAGTGCTAGGGATCCTAACCCGACAAGGCAGGGGAACAATCAGCCCCAGCATTTT.

The rearrangement joins TRBV5-5 to TRBJ1-5; D is uncertain. This CDR3 has 15 residues. Between the trimmed V and J ends, which lost 1 base and 0 bases, there was a span of 8 bases. Germline V gene lookup returns CDR1 SGHKS and CDR2 YYEKEE (reference sequence). CDR3 sequence: CASSLNRDSNQPQHF. CDR3 DNA sequence: TGTGCCAGCAGCTTGAACCGAGATAGCAATCAGCCCCAGCATTTT.

This clonotype was counted ten times or more. The CDR3 reads CASSLRFTASSNTEAFF. The CDR3 DNA reads TGTGCCAGCAGTCTTAGGTTTACCGCCTCCTCGAACACTGAAGCTTTCTTT. V is TRBV12-3 or TRBV12-4 and J is TRBJ1-1; the D is unclear. The CDR3 is 17 amino acids. Trimming removed 5 bases at V and 1 base at J, with 20 bases between.

V is TRBV7-2 and J is TRBJ1-4, with D possibly TRBD1 on 5 matching bases. Germline CDR1 SGHTA, CDR2 FQGNSA. This CDR3 spans 15 amino acids. V was pared by 2 bases and J by 8 bases, with 15 bases between. The CDR3 DNA is TGTGCCAGCAGCTTACAGGGTCGGGGAGGGGAAAAACTGTTTTTT. This gives the protein CASSLQGRGGEKLFF.

This chain connects TRBV28 to TRBJ2-6; the D is unclear. The CDR3 sequence is 13 residues long. Looked up from germline, CDR1 is MDHEN and CDR2 is SYDVKM. The germline V and J ends were trimmed by 7 bases and 0 bases, with 4 bases remaining between them. The CDR3 region has the DNA TGTGCCAGCACTCGCTCTGGGGCCAACGTCCTGACTTTC. Its protein product is CASTRSGANVLTF.

This clonotype was recorded a few times. The V and J genes are TRBV10-3 and TRBJ2-3, with D possibly TRBD1 on 6 matching bases. The V gene lost 2 bases and the J gene lost 3 bases, with 9 bases spanning the gap. The CDR3 spans 14 residues. Germline CDR1 ENHRY, CDR2 SYGVKD. DNA for the CDR3: TGTGCCATCAGTGAGGTGGGGGCAACAGATACGCAGTATTTT. Its protein product is CAISEVGATDTQYF.

The sample holds many counts of this clonotype. This chain uses TRBV27 with TRBJ1-4, with no clear D. Germline V gene data show CDR1 as MNHEY and CDR2 as SMNVEV (reference sequence). This CDR3 has 14 residues. Trimming left V 5 bases short and J 6 bases short, with 13 bases between. In nucleotides, the CDR3 is TGTGCCAGCAGTGAGGCCAGCCGGTATGAAAAACTGTTTTTT. Translation: CASSEASRYEKLFF.

The chain carries TRBV20-1 and TRBJ2-3; 8 bases align to TRBD2. The CDR3 is made up of 16 amino acids. Germline V gene sequence: CDR1 DFQATT, CDR2 SNEGSKA (reference sequence). V shed 3 bases and J 2 bases; nucleotides not matched to a gene: 10. The CDR3 DNA reads as TGCAGTGCTAGCAATCCTAGCGGGTCATCCACAGATACGCAGTATTTT. Translated, it gives CSASNPSGSSTDTQYF.

The chain recombines TRBV4-3 with TRBJ2-7, with D possibly being TRBD1 (5 bases). Trimming took 1 base from V and 4 from J, leaving 14 bases between them. The CDR3 loop spans 15 amino acids. The germline V gene encodes CDR1 LGHNA and CDR2 YSLEER. The CDR3 sequence: CASSQVAQGRYEQYF. CDR3 DNA sequence: TGCGCCAGCAGCCAAGTAGCCCAGGGAAGATACGAGCAGTACTTC.

This chain connects TRBV29-1 to TRBJ2-4; D gene uncertain. The CDR3 has 14 amino acids. Per the germline V gene, CDR1 is SQVTM and CDR2 is ANQGSEA. Trimming took off 2 bases at V and 0 bases at J, with 8 bases between the two ends. CDR3 DNA: TGCAGCGTTGAACCAGATTTAGCCAAAAACATTCAGTACTTC. Amino acid sequence: CSVEPDLAKNIQYF.

This clonotype was counted a few times. This chain joins TRBV7-9 and TRBJ1-5, with D maybe TRBD1 (5 bases). This CDR3 is 15 amino acids long. The V end lost 1 base, the J end lost 3 bases, and 10 bases lay between the germline ends. Germline lookup yields CDR1 SEHNR and CDR2 FQNEAQ (reference sequence). The CDR3 DNA reads as TGTGCCAGCAGCTTAGGGGACGGTTTCAATCAGCCCCAGCATTTT. This sequence encodes CASSLGDGFNQPQHF.